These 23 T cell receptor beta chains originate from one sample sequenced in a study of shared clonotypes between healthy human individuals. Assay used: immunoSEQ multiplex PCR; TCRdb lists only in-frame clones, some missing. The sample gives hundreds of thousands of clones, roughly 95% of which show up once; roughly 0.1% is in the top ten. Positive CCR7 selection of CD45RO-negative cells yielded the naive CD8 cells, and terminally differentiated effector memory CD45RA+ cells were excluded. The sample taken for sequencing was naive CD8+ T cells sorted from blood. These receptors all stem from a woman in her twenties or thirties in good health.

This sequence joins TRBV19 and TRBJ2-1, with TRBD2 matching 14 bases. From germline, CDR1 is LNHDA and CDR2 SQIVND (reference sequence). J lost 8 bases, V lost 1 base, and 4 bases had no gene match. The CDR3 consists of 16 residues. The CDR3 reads CASSIAGTSGSYEQFF. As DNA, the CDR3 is TGTGCCAGTAGTATAGCGGGGACTAGCGGGAGCTATGAGCAGTTCTTC.

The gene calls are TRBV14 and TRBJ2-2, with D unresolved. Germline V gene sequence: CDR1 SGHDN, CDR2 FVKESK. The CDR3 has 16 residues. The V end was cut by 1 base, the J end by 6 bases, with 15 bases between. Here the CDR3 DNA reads TGTGCCAGCAGCCAAGGAAAATATTGGCGTTCCGGGGAGCTGTTTTTT. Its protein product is CASSQGKYWRSGELFF. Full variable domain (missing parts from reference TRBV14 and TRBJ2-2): EAGVTQFPSHSVIEKGQTVTLRCDPISGHDNLYWYRRVMGKEIKFLLHFVKESKQDESGMPNNRFLAERTGGTYSTLKVQPAELEDSGVYFCASSQGKYWRSGELFFGEGSRLTVL.

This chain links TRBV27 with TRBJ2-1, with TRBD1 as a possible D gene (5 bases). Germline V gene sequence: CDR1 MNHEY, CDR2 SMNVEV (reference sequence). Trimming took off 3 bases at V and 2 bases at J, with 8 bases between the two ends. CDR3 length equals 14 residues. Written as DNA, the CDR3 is TGTGCCAGCAGTTTCGAAGGGGCCTACAATGAGCAGTTCTTC. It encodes CASSFEGAYNEQFF.

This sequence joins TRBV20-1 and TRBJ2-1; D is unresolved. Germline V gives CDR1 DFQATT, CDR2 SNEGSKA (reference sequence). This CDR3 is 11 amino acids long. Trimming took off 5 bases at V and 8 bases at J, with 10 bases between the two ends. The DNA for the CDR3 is TGCAGTGCTTCCAAAGAGCATGAGCAGTTCTTC. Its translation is CSASKEHEQFF.

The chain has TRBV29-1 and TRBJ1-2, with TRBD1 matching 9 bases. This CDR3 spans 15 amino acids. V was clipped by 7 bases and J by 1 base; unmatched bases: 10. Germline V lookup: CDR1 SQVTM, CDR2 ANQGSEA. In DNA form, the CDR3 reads TGCAGCGGAGGGGACAGGGAGGGAGGTAACTATGGCTACACCTTC. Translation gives CSGGDREGGNYGYTF.

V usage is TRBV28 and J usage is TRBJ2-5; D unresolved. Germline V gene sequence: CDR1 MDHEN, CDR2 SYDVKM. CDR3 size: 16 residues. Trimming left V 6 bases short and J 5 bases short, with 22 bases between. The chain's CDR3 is CASSSFGSGDGETQYF. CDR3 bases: TGTGCCAGCAGCTCCTTCGGTTCTGGGGATGGGGAGACCCAGTACTTC.

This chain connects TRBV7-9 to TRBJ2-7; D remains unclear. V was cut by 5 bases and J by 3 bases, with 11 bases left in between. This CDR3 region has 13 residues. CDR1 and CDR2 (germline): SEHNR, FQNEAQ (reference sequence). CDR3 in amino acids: CASSVPQGYEQYF. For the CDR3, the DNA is TGTGCCAGCAGCGTACCCCAAGGCTACGAGCAGTACTTC.

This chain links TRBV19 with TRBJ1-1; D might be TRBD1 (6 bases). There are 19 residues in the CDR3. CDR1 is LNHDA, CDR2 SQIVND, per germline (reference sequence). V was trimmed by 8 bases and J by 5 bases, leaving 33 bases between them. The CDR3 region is CASEEGPTGGRGVYTEAFF. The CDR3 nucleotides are TGTGCCAGTGAGGAAGGACCTACCGGAGGAAGGGGGGTGTATACTGAAGCTTTCTTT. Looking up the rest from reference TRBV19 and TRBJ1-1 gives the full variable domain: DGGITQSPKYLFRKEGQNVTLSCEQNLNHDAMYWYRQDPGQGLRLIYYSQIVNDFQKGDIAEGYSVSREKKESFPLTVTSAQKNPTAFYLCASEEGPTGGRGVYTEAFFGQGTRLTVV.

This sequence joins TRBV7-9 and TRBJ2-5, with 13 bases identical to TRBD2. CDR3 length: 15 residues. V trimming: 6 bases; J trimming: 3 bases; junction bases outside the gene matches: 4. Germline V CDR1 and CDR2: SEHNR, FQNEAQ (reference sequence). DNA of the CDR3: TGTGCCAGCAGTCCGGGACTAGCGGGAAAAGAGACCCAGTACTTC. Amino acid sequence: CASSPGLAGKETQYF.

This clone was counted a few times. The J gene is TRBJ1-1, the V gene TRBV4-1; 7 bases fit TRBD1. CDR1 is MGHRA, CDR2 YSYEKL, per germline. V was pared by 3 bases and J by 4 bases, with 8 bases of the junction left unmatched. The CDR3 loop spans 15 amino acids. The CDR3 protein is CASSHQGRGGTEAFF. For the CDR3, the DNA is TGCGCCAGCAGCCACCAAGGCAGGGGGGGCACTGAAGCTTTCTTT.

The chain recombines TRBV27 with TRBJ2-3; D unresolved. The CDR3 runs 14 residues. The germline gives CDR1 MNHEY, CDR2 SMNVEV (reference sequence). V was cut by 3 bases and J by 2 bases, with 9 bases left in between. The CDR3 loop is CASSFDPSTDTQYF. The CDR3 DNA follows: TGTGCCAGCAGTTTTGACCCATCCACAGATACGCAGTATTTT.

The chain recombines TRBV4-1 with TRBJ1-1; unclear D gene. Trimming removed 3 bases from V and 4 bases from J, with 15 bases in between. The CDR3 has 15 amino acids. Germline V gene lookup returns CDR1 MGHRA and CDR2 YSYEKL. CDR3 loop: CASSQVPWETTEAFF. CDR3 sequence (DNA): TGCGCCAGCAGCCAGGTCCCCTGGGAGACCACTGAAGCTTTCTTT.

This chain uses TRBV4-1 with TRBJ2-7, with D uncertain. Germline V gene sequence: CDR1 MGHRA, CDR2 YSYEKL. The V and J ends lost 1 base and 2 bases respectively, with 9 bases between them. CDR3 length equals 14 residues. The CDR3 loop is CASSQGQFTYEQYF. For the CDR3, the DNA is TGCGCCAGCAGCCAAGGGCAGTTTACCTACGAGCAGTACTTC.

The CDR3 spells CASSVEASGNSLNEQFF. CDR3 nucleotide sequence: TGTGCCAGCAGCGTAGAAGCTAGCGGGAACTCGCTAAATGAGCAGTTCTTC. The V and J genes are TRBV9 and TRBJ2-1, with 9 bases matching TRBD2. From germline, CDR1 is SGDLS and CDR2 YYNGEE. The CDR3 has 17 amino acids. V shed 0 bases, J shed 7 bases, and the junction held 11 bases outside the gene matches.

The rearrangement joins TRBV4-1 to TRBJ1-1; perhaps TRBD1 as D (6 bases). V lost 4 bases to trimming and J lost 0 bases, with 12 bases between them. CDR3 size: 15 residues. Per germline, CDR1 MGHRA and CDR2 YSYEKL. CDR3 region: CASSLRTAMNTEAFF. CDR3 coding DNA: TGCGCCAGCAGCCTCCGGACAGCTATGAACACTGAAGCTTTCTTT.

CDR3 DNA: TGTGCCAGCAGCTCAGACTCTCCAGGGACCTTCAATGAGCAGTTCTTC. Amino acids: CASSSDSPGTFNEQFF. The chain employs TRBV7-9 and TRBJ2-1; D may be TRBD1 or TRBD2 (5 bases each). This CDR3 has 16 amino acids. CDR1 SEHNR and CDR2 FQNEAQ come from the germline V gene (reference sequence). Trimming shortened V by 4 bases and J by 6 bases, and 19 bases separated the two germline ends.

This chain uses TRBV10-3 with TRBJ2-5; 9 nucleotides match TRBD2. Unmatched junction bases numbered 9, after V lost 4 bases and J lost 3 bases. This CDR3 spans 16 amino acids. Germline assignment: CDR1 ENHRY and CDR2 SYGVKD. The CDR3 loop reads CAISAASGGREETQYF. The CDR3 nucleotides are TGTGCCATCAGTGCGGCGAGCGGGGGGAGGGAAGAGACCCAGTACTTC.

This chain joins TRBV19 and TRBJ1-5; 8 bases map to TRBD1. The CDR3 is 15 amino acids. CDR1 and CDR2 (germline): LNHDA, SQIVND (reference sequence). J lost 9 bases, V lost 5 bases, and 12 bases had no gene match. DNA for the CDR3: TGTGCCAGTAGTCAGGACAGGGAGGGGCCCTCGCCCCAGCATTTT. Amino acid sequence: CASSQDREGPSPQHF.

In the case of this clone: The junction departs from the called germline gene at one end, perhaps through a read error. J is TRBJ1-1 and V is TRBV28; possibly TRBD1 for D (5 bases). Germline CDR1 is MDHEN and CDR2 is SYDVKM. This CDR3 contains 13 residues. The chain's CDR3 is CASSLFPPGVEVF. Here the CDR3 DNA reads TGTGCCAGCAGTTTATTCCCCCCGGGGGTCGAAGTCTTT.

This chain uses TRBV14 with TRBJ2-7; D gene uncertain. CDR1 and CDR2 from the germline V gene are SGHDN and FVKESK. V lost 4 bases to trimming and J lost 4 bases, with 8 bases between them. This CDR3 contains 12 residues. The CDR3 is CASSLKRYEQYF. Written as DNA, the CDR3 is TGTGCCAGCAGCCTCAAGAGATACGAGCAGTACTTC.

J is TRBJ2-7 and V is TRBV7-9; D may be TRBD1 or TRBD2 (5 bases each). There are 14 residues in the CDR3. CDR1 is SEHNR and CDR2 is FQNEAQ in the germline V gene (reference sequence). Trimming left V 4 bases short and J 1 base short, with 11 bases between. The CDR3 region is CASSSGRRSYEQYF. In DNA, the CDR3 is TGTGCCAGCAGCTCGGGACGCCGATCCTACGAGCAGTACTTC.

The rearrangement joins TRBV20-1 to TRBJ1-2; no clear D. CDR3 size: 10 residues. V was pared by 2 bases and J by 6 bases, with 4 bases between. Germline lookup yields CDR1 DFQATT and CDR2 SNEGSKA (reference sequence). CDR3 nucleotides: TGCAGTGCTAGACAGAATGGCTACACCTTC. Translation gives CSARQNGYTF.

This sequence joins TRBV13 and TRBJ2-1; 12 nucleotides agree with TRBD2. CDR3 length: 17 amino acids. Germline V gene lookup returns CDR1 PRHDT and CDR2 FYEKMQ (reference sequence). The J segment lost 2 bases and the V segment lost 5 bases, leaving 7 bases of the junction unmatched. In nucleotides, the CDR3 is TGTGCCAGCAGCGCCAGGACTAGCGGGGTAACCTACAATGAGCAGTTCTTC. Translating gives CASSARTSGVTYNEQFF.